The 18 T cell receptor beta chains below come from one sample, sequenced in a study of CD8 T cells in ankylosing spondylitis. MiXCR, applied by TCRdb to the 5' RACE reads, yields one record per CDR3 protein. The table has some 120,000 distinct CDR3 sequences, about 13% seen once. The sequenced sample consisted of blood, either unsorted or a sorted T cell fraction (not recorded which). These receptors came from a female donor with ankylosing spondylitis or in good health (not recorded which).

The chain is built from TRBV12-3 or TRBV12-4 and TRBJ2-5; 9 positions agree with TRBD1. This CDR3 region has 15 residues. The junction had 4 bases not matched to a gene; V was cut back by 5 bases and J by 0 bases. The chain's CDR3 is CASSGDRAYQETQYF. CDR3 bases: TGTGCCAGCAGTGGGGACAGGGCGTACCAAGAGACCCAGTACTTC.

The V gene is TRBV3-1, the J gene TRBJ1-4; D gene unclear. Germline CDR1 and CDR2: LGHDT and YNNKEL (reference sequence). V was shortened by 0 bases and J by 5 bases, with 13 bases between the two germline ends. CDR3 length: 16 amino acids. The CDR3 loop reads CASSQESTSKNEKLFF. CDR3 sequence (DNA): TGTGCCAGCAGCCAAGAGTCTACTTCAAAAAATGAAAAACTGTTTTTT. The full variable domain, rest sourced from reference TRBV3-1 and TRBJ1-4, is DTAVSQTPKYLVTQMGNDKSIKCEQNLGHDTMYWYKQDSKKFLKIMFSYNNKELIINETVPNRFSPKSPDKAHLNLHINSLELGDSAVYFCASSQESTSKNEKLFFGSGTQLSVL.

This clonotype was detected only once. A single base separates this from a much larger clone, so it may be a read error. The chain is built from TRBV5-1 and TRBJ2-3; no clear D. CDR1 is SGHRS, CDR2 YFSETQ, per germline. The CDR3 loop spans 15 amino acids. The CDR3: CASSLAPMSSQIPHF. DNA of the CDR3: TGCGCCAGCAGCTTGGCTCCCATGAGCAGCCAAATCCCGCATTTT.

This clonotype was observed many times. Here the CDR3 reads CASGRIYGYTF. In DNA, the CDR3 is TGTGCCAGCGGTAGGATCTATGGCTACACCTTC. The chain carries TRBV12-3 or TRBV12-4 and TRBJ1-2; D unclear. Deletions cut 8 bases from V and 4 bases from J, with 8 bases between. This CDR3 has 11 residues.

This clonotype came up a few times. The chain has TRBV12-3 or TRBV12-4 and TRBJ2-7; 12 positions match TRBD2. The CDR3 is made up of 16 amino acids. V gave up 5 bases and J gave up 4 bases; unmatched junction bases: 9. CDR3 sequence reads: CASSVGLAGGGYEQYF. The CDR3 DNA sequence: TGTGCCAGCAGTGTGGGGCTAGCGGGAGGGGGGTACGAGCAGTACTTC.

This clonotype appeared a few times. The V call is TRBV7-9, the J call TRBJ2-7, with no clear D. Trimming removed 3 bases at V and 5 bases at J, with 11 bases between. This CDR3 contains 13 residues. The germline V gene encodes CDR1 SEHNR and CDR2 FQNEAQ (reference sequence). CDR3: CASSLSLADEQYF. For the CDR3, the DNA is TGTGCCAGCAGCTTGAGCCTCGCGGACGAGCAGTACTTC.

The chain has TRBV18 and TRBJ2-3; 15 bases are a match to TRBD2. The V gene end was trimmed by 1 base and the J gene end by 2 bases; junction bases not matched to a gene: 1. Per germline, CDR1 KGHSH and CDR2 LQKENI. The CDR3 runs to 17 residues. This CDR3 is CASSPRTSGGATDTQYF. The DNA for the CDR3 is TGTGCCAGCTCACCACGGACTAGCGGGGGGGCCACAGATACGCAGTATTTT.

This clonotype was counted many times. The chain uses TRBV20-1 and TRBJ2-3; D is unclear. This CDR3 is built from 14 residues. The V end lost 1 base, the J end lost 2 bases, and 10 bases lay between the germline ends. Germline CDR1 is DFQATT and CDR2 is SNEGSKA (reference sequence). CDR3 region: CSARGQKVTDTQYF. In DNA, the CDR3 is TGCAGTGCTAGAGGTCAGAAGGTCACAGATACGCAGTATTTT.

This chain connects TRBV20-1 to TRBJ2-1, with 14 positions matching TRBD2. There are 17 residues in the CDR3. After removal of 5 bases from V and 6 bases from J, the junction contained 12 bases not matched to a gene. From germline, CDR1 is DFQATT and CDR2 SNEGSKA (reference sequence). Here the CDR3 reads CSAQTGTSGSVGNEQFF. The CDR3 DNA is TGCAGTGCTCAAACAGGGACTAGCGGGAGTGTCGGCAATGAGCAGTTCTTC.

This clonotype has a count of ten or more. V and J are TRBV6-1 and TRBJ1-1; no clear D gene. The germline CDR1 and CDR2 sequences are MNHNS and SASEGT. The CDR3 sequence is 14 residues long. V shed 9 bases and J shed 0 bases, with 14 bases lying between them. The CDR3 reads CASFRRVLNTEAFF. The DNA for the CDR3 is TGTGCCAGTTTCAGGCGGGTTTTGAACACTGAAGCTTTCTTT.

There are a few counts of this clonotype. The chain joins TRBV6-1 to TRBJ1-5; maybe TRBD1 (5 bases). Germline V lookup: CDR1 MNHNS, CDR2 SASEGT. V lost 7 bases and J lost 3, with 22 bases in between. This CDR3 is built from 17 residues. CDR3 residues: CASTQGEGSPTNQPQHF. Here the CDR3 DNA reads TGTGCCAGCACCCAGGGAGAGGGATCCCCCACCAATCAGCCCCAGCATTTT.

The genes are TRBV20-1 and TRBJ2-4; D perhaps matches TRBD2 (7 bases). Germline CDR1 reads DFQATT; CDR2 reads SNEGSKA (reference sequence). Trimming took 3 bases from V and 8 from J, leaving 17 bases between them. The CDR3 contains 14 residues. CDR3 sequence (DNA): TGCAGTGCTAGTAGGAGGGGGGGAGGAGACATTCAGTACTTC. Translation: CSASRRGGGDIQYF.

This clonotype was detected a few times. It is unclear where the CDR3 begins or ends on the DNA, so no DNA is shown, and the CDR3 is as TCRdb lists it. The chain couples TRBV19 to TRBJ2-1; TRBD1, as called in the table, went unchecked against the DNA. Germline-derived CDR1 and CDR2 are LNHDA and SQIVND (reference sequence). Counting both end residues, the CDR3 totals 16 amino acids. CDR3 in amino acids: CGGNVPVVQGGNEQFF.

The chain couples TRBV12-3 or TRBV12-4 to TRBJ2-2; the match to TRBD1 covers 9 bases. J gave up 0 bases and V 6 bases, and 5 bases lay outside the gene matches. This CDR3 contains 16 residues. The CDR3 sequence: CASRKGQGSNTGELFF. Here the CDR3 DNA reads TGTGCCAGCAGGAAAGGACAGGGGTCGAACACCGGGGAGCTGTTTTTT.

The chain couples TRBV7-2 to TRBJ2-2; unclear D gene. Trimming cost V 3 bases and J 5 bases, with 16 bases left between them. This CDR3 contains 16 residues. Germline V gene data show CDR1 as SGHTA and CDR2 as FQGNSA. The CDR3 sequence is CASSFGSTVGTGELFF. The DNA for the CDR3 is TGTGCCAGCAGCTTCGGATCGACGGTGGGGACCGGGGAGCTGTTTTTT.

The chain carries TRBV5-1 and TRBJ2-2, with D perhaps TRBD1 (6 bases). Per germline, CDR1 SGHRS and CDR2 YFSETQ. Trimming cost V 7 bases and J 2 bases, with 12 bases left between them. This CDR3 comprises 14 residues. DNA of the CDR3: TGCGCCAGCGGCCCAGGGGTAAACACCGGGGAGCTGTTTTTT. Translating it yields CASGPGVNTGELFF.

This chain connects TRBV19 to TRBJ2-3; 8 bases map to TRBD2. The CDR3 consists of 13 residues. CDR1 is LNHDA, CDR2 SQIVND, per germline (reference sequence). V trimming: 7 bases; J trimming: 3 bases; junction bases outside the gene matches: 3. The CDR3 DNA sequence: TGTGCCAGTACGTTAGCGGGGACAGATACGCAGTATTTT. This encodes CASTLAGTDTQYF.

In this sample, this clonotype turned up a few times. The CDR3 DNA reads TGTGCCAGTAGCATCAAGGGCGGAAGCAAGCGCTACGAGCAGTACTTC. Protein product: CASSIKGGSKRYEQYF. This chain uses TRBV19 with TRBJ2-7; D gene ambiguous. Between the trimmed V and J ends, which lost 6 bases and 3 bases, there was a span of 21 bases. The germline CDR1 and CDR2 sequences are LNHDA and SQIVND (reference sequence). CDR3 length: 16 residues.